The subject of this entry is one TCR beta chain. Its antigen is as yet unknown. The sample is drawn from a study of cytotoxic CD8 clonotypes in ibrutinib-treated CLL. Target depth was 1 in 200,000 to 1 in 1 million T cells, about 10x per clonotype. Generated by immunoSEQ multiplex PCR, the TCRdb table keeps only in-frame clones and is missing some. This table holds around 250,000 clones, 70% found once. Germline V gives CDR1 SGHTS, CDR2 YDEGEE. V was trimmed by 6 bases and J by 2 bases, leaving 17 bases between them. This CDR3 is built from 15 residues. Overall study findings and caveats: Few clonotypes were public, and these shrank or held steady under treatment. Baseline levels were approached again at progression, after clonality had risen at ibrutinib response.

The TCR comes from a human donor with chronic lymphocytic leukemia. The specimen comprised PBMCs, sampled after 24 months of ibrutinib treatment. This rearrangement joins TRBV5-8 to TRBJ2-5; D call uncertain. The CDR3 region is CASTPMGISQETQYF. Written as DNA, the CDR3 is TGTGCCAGCACCCCTATGGGAATATCGCAAGAGACCCAGTACTTC.